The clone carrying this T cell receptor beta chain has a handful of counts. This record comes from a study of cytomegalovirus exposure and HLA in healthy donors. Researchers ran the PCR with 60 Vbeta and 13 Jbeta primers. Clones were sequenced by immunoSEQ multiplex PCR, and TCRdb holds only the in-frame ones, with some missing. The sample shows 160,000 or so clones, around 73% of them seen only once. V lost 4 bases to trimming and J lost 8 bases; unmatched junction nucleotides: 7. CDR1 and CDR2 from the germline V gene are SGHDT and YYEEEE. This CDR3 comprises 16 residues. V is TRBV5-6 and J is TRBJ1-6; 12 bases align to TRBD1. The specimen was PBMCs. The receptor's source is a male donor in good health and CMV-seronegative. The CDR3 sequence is CASSAGQGARDSPLHF. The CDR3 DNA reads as TGTGCCAGCAGCGCGGGACAGGGGGCGAGGGATTCACCCCTCCACTTT.